This T cell receptor (beta chain) emerged from a study of PD-1 blockade in classical Hodgkin lymphoma. Described time point: cycle 4 day 1 (C4D1), after less than 7 weeks of nivolumab. Brentuximab vedotin exposure varied, and every patient relapsed after autologous stem cell transplantation. Negative selection with magnets was how CD8+ T cells were isolated from the thawed PBMCs. Note on this clone: What it recognizes is unknown.

Data came from immunoSEQ multiplex PCR; TCRdb stores just in-frame clones and leaves some out. The table shows about 21,000 clones, with over 65% occurring only once. The germline V gene encodes CDR1 GTSNPN and CDR2 SVGIG (reference sequence). V lost 2 bases and J 5 bases, leaving 12 bases between the germline ends. The CDR3 has 13 residues. Study outcomes and limitations: At C4D1, TCR diversity had climbed significantly for CD4+ cells, though not for CD8+ cells. Relative to healthy donors, newly diagnosed patients reportedly had lower baseline TCR diversity, which was reported as lower still in relapsed/refractory patients. Later analyses included only patients treated at least 1 year post-ASCT.

The V call is TRBV30, the J call TRBJ2-5; a possible D gene is TRBD2 (6 bases). The TCR was taken from a human donor with classical Hodgkin lymphoma. The starting material was CD8+ T cells from blood, obtained before the fourth cycle of nivolumab. Here the CDR3 DNA reads TGTGCCTGGAGTCTTGCGGGGCGGGAGACCCAGTACTTC. Translating gives CAWSLAGRETQYF.